The clone carrying this TCR beta chain turned up a few times. Its antigen is unidentified. One end of the junction fails to match germline, which may point to a read error. This sample was included in a study of T-cell reconstitution after alpha-beta-depleted transplantation in children. Study outcomes and limitations: Expanded graft clones numbering several hundred reportedly gave rise to alpha-beta T cells about two months after transplant.

The TCRbeta library was prepared with unique molecular identifiers. One entry per CDR3 protein, called by TCRdb with MiXCR from the PCR reads. Of about 150,000 distinct CDR3 sequences listed, roughly 8.8% are singletons. Germline CDR1 reads SGHRS; CDR2 reads YFSETQ. The CDR3 runs 17 residues. The V and J genes are TRBV5-1 and TRBJ2-4; maybe TRBD2 (6 bases). The starting material was PBMCs, mostly from graft donor cells, obtained 180 days after TCRalphabeta/CD19-depleted stem cell transplant. The sequence was obtained from a female patient aged 2-9 years who had a stem cell transplant for congenital amegakaryocytic thrombocytopenia, so the T cells may come from the graft donor. This chain's CDR3 is CASSLVAAGKAKNSQYF. CDR3 coding DNA: TGCGCCAGCAGCTTGGTTGCGGCGGGGAAGGCCAAAAACAGTCAGTACTTC. Complete variable domain (other parts from reference TRBV5-1 and TRBJ2-4): KAGVTQTPRYLIKTRGQQVTLSCSPISGHRSVSWYQQTPGQGLQFLFEYFSETQRNKGNFPGRFSGRQFSNSRSEMNVSTLELGDSALYLCASSLVAAGKAKNSQYFGAGTRLSVL.